Each of the 9 T cell receptor beta chains below was sequenced from the same sample in a study of vaccination effects on CD4 cells after COVID-19. The antigens for these receptors are not known. The table came from immunoSEQ multiplex PCR; TCRdb's copy has only in-frame clones and leaves some out. Among tens of thousands of clones listed, 79% were seen once. Under the ViraFEST assay, PBMC were stimulated with viral peptide pools so that antigen-specific CD4+ T cells expanded. Sequencing was performed afterwards. Having been cultured for less than 13 days, the cells underwent CD4+ T cell isolation. Recipients of the vaccine had no prior SARS-CoV-2 infection and negative nucleocapsid antibodies. The sample was CD4+ T cells from PBMCs cultured with HCoV-OC43 spike peptides, taken before COVID-19 vaccination. Regarding subset: HCoV-OC43 spike overlapping peptide pool stimulation. The receptor source for this set is a human donor who received a COVID-19 vaccine.

The chain employs TRBV19 and TRBJ1-1; unclear D gene. The V end lost 4 bases, the J end lost 1 base, and 7 bases lay between the germline ends. This CDR3 is 13 amino acids long. The germline V gene has CDR1 LNHDA and CDR2 SQIVND (reference sequence). The CDR3 region has the DNA TGTGCCAGTAGTACAACAGCGAACACTGAAGCTTTCTTT. Residues: CASSTTANTEAFF.

The CDR3 here is CASSNAPGGAFGELFF. CDR3 DNA: TGTGCCAGCAGCAACGCACCAGGGGGCGCTTTCGGGGAGCTGTTTTTT. V gene TRBV28 combines with J gene TRBJ2-2; 8 positions agree with TRBD1. V lost 6 bases and J lost 7; bases outside the gene matches: 13. The CDR3 sequence is 16 residues long. Germline-derived CDR1 and CDR2 are MDHEN and SYDVKM.

The rearrangement links TRBV18 to TRBJ2-5, with TRBD2 identical over 9 bases. The germline V gene encodes CDR1 KGHSH and CDR2 LQKENI. The junction had 3 bases not matched to a gene; V was cut back by 1 base and J by 3 bases. The CDR3 is 15 amino acids. The DNA for the CDR3 is TGTGCCAGCTCACCACTCGGCGGGGGGGAAGAGACCCAGTACTTC. Its translation is CASSPLGGGEETQYF.

The J gene is TRBJ1-2, the V gene TRBV4-1; D ambiguous. CDR1 and CDR2 (germline): MGHRA, YSYEKL. V lost 3 bases to trimming and J lost 7 bases, with 21 bases between them. This CDR3 comprises 16 residues. DNA for the CDR3: TGCGCCAGCAGCCACTCAAGGACGGAGGTCGTTCTTGGCTACACCTTC. This sequence encodes CASSHSRTEVVLGYTF.

The chain uses TRBV19 and TRBJ2-1, with a weak D call TRBD2 (5 bases). The length of the CDR3 is 13 residues. V shed 3 bases and J shed 6 bases, with 9 bases lying between them. Germline CDR1 is LNHDA and CDR2 is SQIVND (reference sequence). This CDR3 is CASSMRVFNEQFF. The DNA of the CDR3 is TGTGCCAGTAGTATGAGGGTTTTCAATGAGCAGTTCTTC. Looking up the rest from reference TRBV19 and TRBJ2-1 gives the full variable domain: DGGITQSPKYLFRKEGQNVTLSCEQNLNHDAMYWYRQDPGQGLRLIYYSQIVNDFQKGDIAEGYSVSREKKESFPLTVTSAQKNPTAFYLCASSMRVFNEQFFGPGTRLTVL.

The CDR3 DNA is TGCAGCGTTGAACTCGGAGCCACAGATACGCAGTATTTT. Translated, it gives CSVELGATDTQYF. V is TRBV29-1 and J is TRBJ2-3, with D unclear. Germline V gene lookup returns CDR1 SQVTM and CDR2 ANQGSEA. Trimming removed 2 bases at V and 2 bases at J, with 8 bases between. The CDR3 loop spans 13 amino acids.

This clone was seen a few times. V and J are TRBV11-2 and TRBJ2-7, with D possibly TRBD1 on 6 matching bases. CDR1 is SGHAT and CDR2 is FQNNGV in the germline V gene. The V end lost 5 bases, the J end lost 2 bases, and 13 bases lay between the germline ends. The CDR3 runs to 14 residues. Written as DNA, the CDR3 is TGTGCCAGCAGCCGTGCCAGGGGCCCCTACGAGCAGTACGTC. Amino acid sequence: CASSRARGPYEQYV.

This clone was picked up a small number of times. The chain carries TRBV28 and TRBJ1-5; 11 bases agree with TRBD1. The CDR3 covers 15 residues. CDR1 and CDR2 (germline): MDHEN, SYDVKM. Unmatched junction bases numbered 7, after V lost 6 bases and J lost 6 bases. The DNA of the CDR3 is TGTGCCAGCAGACTAGGGGACAGGGGGAGTCAGCCCCAGCATTTT. Encoded protein: CASRLGDRGSQPQHF.

The genes are TRBV19 and TRBJ2-2; 7 bases agree with TRBD1. The CDR3 is made up of 16 amino acids. Germline V gives CDR1 LNHDA, CDR2 SQIVND (reference sequence). Trimming at V came to 3 bases and at J to 4 bases, leaving 8 bases not matched to a gene. CDR3 in DNA: TGTGCCAGTAGTATCCTACAGGGGCTGGGCACCGGGGAGCTGTTTTTT. This gives the protein CASSILQGLGTGELFF.